This TCR beta chain was identified during a study of Graves' ophthalmopathy and Graves' hyperthyroidism. On the study more broadly: Pretreatment peripheral blood was obtained at initial diagnosis.

Using RNA transcripts, the TCR beta CDR3 regions were amplified. An initial RT-PCR round employing HTBI primers preceded a second-round multiplex PCR. TCRdb independently ran MiXCR on the multiplex PCR reads; one entry per CDR3 protein. Here the sample spans fewer than 70,000 distinct CDR3 sequences, less than 65% being singletons. Findings and limits, study-wide: The authors also found most expanded thyroid clonotypes above 0.001 frequency in blood. A roughly 81% specificity and roughly 90% sensitivity were achieved by a 13-signature model that separated ophthalmopathy from stable hyperthyroidism.

The germline gives CDR1 SEHNR, CDR2 FQNEAQ (reference sequence). The ends were cut back, 2 bases at V and 8 bases at J, with 15 bases in the middle. The CDR3 loop spans 15 amino acids. About this clonotype: Its target is unknown.

The specimen sequenced was peripheral blood. The source is an adult woman with Graves' ophthalmopathy. The chain links TRBV7-9 to TRBJ1-4; D gene unclear. CDR3 coding DNA: TGTGCCAGCAGCTTAAGGAGGGAGGGTTACGAAAAACTGTTTTTT. Protein product: CASSLRREGYEKLFF.